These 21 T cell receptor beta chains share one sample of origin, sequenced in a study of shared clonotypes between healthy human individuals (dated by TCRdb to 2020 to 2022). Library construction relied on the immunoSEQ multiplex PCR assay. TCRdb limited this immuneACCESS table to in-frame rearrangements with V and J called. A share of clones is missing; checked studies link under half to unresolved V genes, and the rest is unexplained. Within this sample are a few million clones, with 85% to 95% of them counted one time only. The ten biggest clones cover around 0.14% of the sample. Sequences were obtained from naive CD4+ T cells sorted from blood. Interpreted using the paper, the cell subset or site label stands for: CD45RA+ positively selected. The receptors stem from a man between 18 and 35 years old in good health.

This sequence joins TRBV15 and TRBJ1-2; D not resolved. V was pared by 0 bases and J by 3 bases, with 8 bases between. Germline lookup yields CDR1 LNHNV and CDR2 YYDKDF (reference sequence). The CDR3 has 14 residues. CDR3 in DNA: TGTGCCACCAGCAGAGAACCGACGGACTATGGCTACACCTTC. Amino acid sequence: CATSREPTDYGYTF.

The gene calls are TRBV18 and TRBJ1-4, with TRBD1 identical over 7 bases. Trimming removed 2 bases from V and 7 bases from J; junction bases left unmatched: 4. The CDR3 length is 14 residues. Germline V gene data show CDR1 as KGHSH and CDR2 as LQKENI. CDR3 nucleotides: TGTGCCAGCTCACCAGGACAGGCGAGTGAAAAACTGTTTTTT. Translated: CASSPGQASEKLFF.

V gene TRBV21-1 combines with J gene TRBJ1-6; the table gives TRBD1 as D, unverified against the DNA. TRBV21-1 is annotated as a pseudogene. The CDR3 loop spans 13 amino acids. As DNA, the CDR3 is TGTGCCAGCAGCAAAGTTCCAAATTCACCCCTCCACTTT. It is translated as CASSKVPNSPLHF.

This CDR3 is CASSIPNSGSGETQYF. For the CDR3, the DNA is TGTGCCAGCAGCATCCCCAATAGCGGGAGTGGCGAGACCCAGTACTTC. The genes are TRBV5-6 and TRBJ2-5; TRBD2 agrees at 9 bases. Germline-derived CDR1 and CDR2 are SGHDT and YYEEEE. The trim removed 4 bases at V and 5 bases at J, leaving 12 bases unmatched. CDR3 length: 16 residues.

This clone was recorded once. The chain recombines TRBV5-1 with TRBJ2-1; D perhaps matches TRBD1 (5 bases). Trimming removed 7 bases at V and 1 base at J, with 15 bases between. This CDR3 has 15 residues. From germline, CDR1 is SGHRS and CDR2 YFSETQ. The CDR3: CASQPQGQSYNEQFF. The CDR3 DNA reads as TGCGCCAGCCAACCTCAGGGTCAGTCCTACAATGAGCAGTTCTTC.

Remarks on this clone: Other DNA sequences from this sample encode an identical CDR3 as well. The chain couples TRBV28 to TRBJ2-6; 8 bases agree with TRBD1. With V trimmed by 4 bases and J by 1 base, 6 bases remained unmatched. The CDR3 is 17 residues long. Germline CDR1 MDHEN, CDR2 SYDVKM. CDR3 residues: CASSSRTGRSGANVLTF. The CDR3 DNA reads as TGTGCCAGCAGTTCCCGGACAGGGAGGTCTGGGGCCAACGTCCTGACTTTC.

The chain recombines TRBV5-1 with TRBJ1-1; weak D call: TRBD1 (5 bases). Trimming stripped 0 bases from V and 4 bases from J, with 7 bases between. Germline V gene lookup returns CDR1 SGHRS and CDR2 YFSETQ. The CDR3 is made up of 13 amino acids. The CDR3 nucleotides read TGCGCCAGCAGCTTGGGGGGCCCCACTGAAGCTTTCTTT. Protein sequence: CASSLGGPTEAFF. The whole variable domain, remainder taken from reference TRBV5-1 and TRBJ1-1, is KAGVTQTPRYLIKTRGQQVTLSCSPISGHRSVSWYQQTPGQGLQFLFEYFSETQRNKGNFPGRFSGRQFSNSRSEMNVSTLELGDSALYLCASSLGGPTEAFFGQGTRLTVV.

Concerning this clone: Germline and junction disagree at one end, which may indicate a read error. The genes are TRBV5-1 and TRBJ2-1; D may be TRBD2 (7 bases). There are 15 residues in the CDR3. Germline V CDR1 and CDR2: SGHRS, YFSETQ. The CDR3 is CARSLGGGPYNEQFF. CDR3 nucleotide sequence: TGCGCCCGCAGCTTAGGGGGGGGCCCCTACAATGAGCAGTTCTTC. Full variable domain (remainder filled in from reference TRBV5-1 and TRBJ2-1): KAGVTQTPRYLIKTRGQQVTLSCSPISGHRSVSWYQQTPGQGLQFLFEYFSETQRNKGNFPGRFSGRQFSNSRSEMNVSTLELGDSALYLCARSLGGGPYNEQFFGPGTRLTVL.

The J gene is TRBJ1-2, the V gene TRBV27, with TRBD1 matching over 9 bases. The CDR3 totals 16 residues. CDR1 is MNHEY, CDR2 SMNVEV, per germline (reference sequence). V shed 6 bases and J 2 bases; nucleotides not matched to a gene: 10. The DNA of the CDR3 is TGTGCCAGCAGAGAAGGGGGACAGGGAGGAAACTATGGCTACACCTTC. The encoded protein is CASREGGQGGNYGYTF.

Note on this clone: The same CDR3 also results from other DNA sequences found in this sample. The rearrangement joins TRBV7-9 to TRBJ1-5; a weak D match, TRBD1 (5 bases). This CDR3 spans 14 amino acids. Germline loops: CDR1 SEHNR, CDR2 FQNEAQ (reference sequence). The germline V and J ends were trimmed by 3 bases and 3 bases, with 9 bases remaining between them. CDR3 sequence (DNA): TGTGCCAGCAGCTTCAGCGGGGCCAATCAGCCCCAGCATTTT. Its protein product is CASSFSGANQPQHF. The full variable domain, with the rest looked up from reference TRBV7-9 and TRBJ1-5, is DTGVSQNPRHKITKRGQNVTFRCDPISEHNRLYWYRQTLGQGPEFLTYFQNEAQLEKSRLLSDRFSAERPKGSFSTLEIQRTEQGDSAMYLCASSFSGANQPQHFGDGTRLSIL.

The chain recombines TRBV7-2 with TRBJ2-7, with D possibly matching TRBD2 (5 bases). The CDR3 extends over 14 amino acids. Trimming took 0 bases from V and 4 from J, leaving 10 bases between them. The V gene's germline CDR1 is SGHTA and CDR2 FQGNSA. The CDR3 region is CASSLAILEYEQYF. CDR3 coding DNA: TGTGCCAGCAGCTTAGCGATACTAGAATACGAGCAGTACTTC.

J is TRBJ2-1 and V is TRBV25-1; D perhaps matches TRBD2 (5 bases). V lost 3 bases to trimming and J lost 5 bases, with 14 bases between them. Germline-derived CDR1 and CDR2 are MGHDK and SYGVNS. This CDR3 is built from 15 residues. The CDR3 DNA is TGTGCCAGCAGTGATCCCGGGAAGTTGGACAATGAGCAGTTCTTC. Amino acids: CASSDPGKLDNEQFF.

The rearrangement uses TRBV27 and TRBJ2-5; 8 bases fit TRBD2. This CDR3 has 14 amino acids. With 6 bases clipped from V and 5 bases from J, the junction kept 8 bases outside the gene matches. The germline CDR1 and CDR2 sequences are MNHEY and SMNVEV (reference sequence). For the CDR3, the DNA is TGTGCCAGCAGACACGGGAGGGCCGGTGAGACCCAGTACTTC. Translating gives CASRHGRAGETQYF.

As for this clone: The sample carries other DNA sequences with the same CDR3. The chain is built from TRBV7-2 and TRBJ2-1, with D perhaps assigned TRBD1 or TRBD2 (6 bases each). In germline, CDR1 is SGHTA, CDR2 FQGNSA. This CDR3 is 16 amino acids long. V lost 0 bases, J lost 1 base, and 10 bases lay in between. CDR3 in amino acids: CASSLAWGASYNEQFF. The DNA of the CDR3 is TGTGCCAGCAGCTTAGCGTGGGGGGCGTCCTACAATGAGCAGTTCTTC.

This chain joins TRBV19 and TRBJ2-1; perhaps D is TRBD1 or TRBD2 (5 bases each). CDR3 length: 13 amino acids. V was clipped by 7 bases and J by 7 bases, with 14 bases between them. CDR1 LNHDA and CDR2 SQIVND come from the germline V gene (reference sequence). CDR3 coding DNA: TGTGCCAGTACGGGACGTCCGAGAAATGAGCAGTTCTTC. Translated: CASTGRPRNEQFF.

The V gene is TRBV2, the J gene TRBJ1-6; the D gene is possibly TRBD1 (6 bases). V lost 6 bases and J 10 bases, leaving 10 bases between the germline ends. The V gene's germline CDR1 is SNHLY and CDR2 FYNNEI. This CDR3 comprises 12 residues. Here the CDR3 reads CASRDSLSPLHF. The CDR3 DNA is TGTGCCAGCAGGGACAGCTTATCACCCCTCCACTTT.

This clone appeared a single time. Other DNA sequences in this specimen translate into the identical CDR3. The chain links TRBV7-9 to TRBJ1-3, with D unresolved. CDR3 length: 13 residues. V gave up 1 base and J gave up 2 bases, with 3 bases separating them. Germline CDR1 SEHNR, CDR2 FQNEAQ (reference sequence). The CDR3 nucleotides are TGTGCCAGCAGCTTAGGTACTGGAAACACCATATATTTT. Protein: CASSLGTGNTIYF.

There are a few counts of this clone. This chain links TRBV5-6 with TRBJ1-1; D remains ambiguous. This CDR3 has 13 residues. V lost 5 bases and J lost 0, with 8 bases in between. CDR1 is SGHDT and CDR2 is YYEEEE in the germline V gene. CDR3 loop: CASRGFMNTEAFF. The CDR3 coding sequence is TGTGCCAGCAGGGGCTTCATGAACACTGAAGCTTTCTTT.

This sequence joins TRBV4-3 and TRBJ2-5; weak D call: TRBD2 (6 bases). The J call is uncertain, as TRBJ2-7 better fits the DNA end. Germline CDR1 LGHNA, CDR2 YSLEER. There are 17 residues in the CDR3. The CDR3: CASSQQLNRDLTYEQYF. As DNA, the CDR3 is TGCGCCAGCAGCCAACAACTAAACCGGGACTTGACCTACGAGCAGTACTTC.

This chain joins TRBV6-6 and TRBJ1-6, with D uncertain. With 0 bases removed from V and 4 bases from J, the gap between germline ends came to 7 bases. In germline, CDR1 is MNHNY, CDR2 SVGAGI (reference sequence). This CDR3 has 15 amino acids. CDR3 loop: CASSYSSVYNSPLHF. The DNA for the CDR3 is TGTGCCAGCAGTTACTCATCGGTATATAATTCACCCCTCCACTTT.

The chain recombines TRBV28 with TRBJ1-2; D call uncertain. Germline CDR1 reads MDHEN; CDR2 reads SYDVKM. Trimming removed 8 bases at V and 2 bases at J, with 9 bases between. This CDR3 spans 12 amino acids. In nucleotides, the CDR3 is TGTGCCAGCCACGACATAAACTATGGCTACACCTTC. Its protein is CASHDINYGYTF.